This is a list of T cell receptor beta chains from one sample in a study of pediatric ulcerative colitis. Using immunoSEQ multiplex PCR, the repertoire was profiled, and TCRdb retains in-frame clones only, with some absent. Here the sample spans about 35,000 clones, roughly three quarters being singletons. The specimen sequenced was gut tissue. Every receptor here comes from a boy aged 5-17 years with mild ulcerative colitis. Both conserved end residues are trimmed from each CDR3. The order of the fields is J gene, CDR3 length, clone size, V gene, CDR3 protein. Clone size is stated in some rows and not others, as once, few, many or a class when expanded.

TRBJ2-3 | 14 | - | TRBV7-6 | ASSVMAGTHTDTQY
TRBJ2-7 | 13 | - | TRBV2 | ASSETGWTTYEQY
TRBJ1-2 | 10 | once | TRBV29-1 | SVEDNYYGYT
TRBJ1-1 | 13 | - | TRBV6-1 | ASSGLIGRYTEAF
TRBJ2-3 | 11 | - | TRBV5-4 | ASSPRDSETQY
TRBJ2-1 | 14 | - | TRBV5-6 | ASSLEAGPPYNEQF
TRBJ1-6 | 13 | - | TRBV7-2 | ASSLEPGGNSPLH
TRBJ1-3 | 9 | few | TRBV25-1 | ASSETGSIY
TRBJ1-4 | 14 | - | TRBV27 | ASSLGRGATNEKLF
TRBJ1-1 | 13 | - | TRBV19 | ASSPQGTRNTEAF
TRBJ2-7 | 13 | medium-sized | TRBV4-1 | ASSYGGDFTYEQY
TRBJ1-2 | 16 | - | TRBV5-4 | ASSLPGQESLFNYGYT
TRBJ2-7 | 13 | - | TRBV2 | ASSDPPRSSYEQY
TRBJ1-1 | 13 | - | TRBV10-1 | ASSESMTGNTEAF
TRBJ2-1 | 12 | - | TRBV29-1 | SVAGRVDYNEQF
TRBJ2-1 | 14 | - | TRBV30 | AWRKVAGGPRNEQF
TRBJ1-1 | 13 | - | TRBV5-1 | ASSLSPSRNTEAF
TRBJ2-7 | 12 | - | TRBV18 | ASSPTTGSYEQY
TRBJ1-3 | 12 | - | TRBV27 | ASSLDGSGNTIY
TRBJ2-5 | 13 | - | TRBV11-2 | ASSLGPGVGETQY
TRBJ2-1 | 14 | once | TRBV7-2 | ASSARGTGGYNEQF
TRBJ1-1 | 12 | - | TRBV29-1 | SVGYQGLDTEAF
TRBJ2-5 | 12 | - | TRBV7-2 | ASRPHGLGETQY